This is a list of T cell receptor beta chains from one sample in a study of PD-1 blockade in classical Hodgkin lymphoma. TCRdb keeps only in-frame clones here, not all; method: immunoSEQ multiplex PCR. The sample consists of 20,000 to 25,000 clones, around 64% of them appearing once. The sequencing here drew on peripheral blood mononuclear cells (PBMCs), taken at baseline. The receptors come from a human donor with classical Hodgkin lymphoma. CDR3s include the opening cysteine and the closing phenylalanine or tryptophan. Each record gives: J gene, V gene, CDR3 protein.

j_gene: TRBJ2-1; v_gene: TRBV11-2; CDR3aa: CASSTSGSSYNEQFF
j_gene: TRBJ1-1; v_gene: TRBV2; CDR3aa: CASMNFARGTEAFF
j_gene: TRBJ1-6; v_gene: TRBV19; CDR3aa: CASSMWGSPLHF
j_gene: TRBJ2-2; v_gene: TRBV7-9; CDR3aa: CASSYAGGATGELFF
j_gene: TRBJ2-1; v_gene: TRBV6-1; CDR3aa: CASSEHPVPYNEQFF
j_gene: TRBJ1-1; v_gene: TRBV19; CDR3aa: CASSISGQGWSEAFF
j_gene: TRBJ1-1; v_gene: TRBV5-4; CDR3aa: CASSLIDRGNTEAFF
j_gene: TRBJ2-2; v_gene: TRBV7-3; CDR3aa: CASSPLAGGLTGELFF
j_gene: TRBJ2-2; v_gene: TRBV19; CDR3aa: CASLNTGLAANTGELFF
j_gene: TRBJ2-5; v_gene: TRBV7-2; CDR3aa: CASSLTGAGGETQYF
j_gene: TRBJ2-7; v_gene: TRBV28; CDR3aa: CASSRVGQYF
j_gene: TRBJ1-5; v_gene: TRBV19; CDR3aa: CATSFLTPGNQPQHF
j_gene: TRBJ1-2; v_gene: TRBV7-2; CDR3aa: CASSLGPVSYGYTF
j_gene: TRBJ1-5; v_gene: TRBV7-2; CDR3aa: CASSPGGTGNQPQHF
j_gene: TRBJ1-1; v_gene: TRBV19; CDR3aa: CASSAYMNTEAFF
j_gene: TRBJ2-3; v_gene: TRBV5-4; CDR3aa: CASSLWGGADTQYF
j_gene: TRBJ1-1; v_gene: TRBV28; CDR3aa: CASSLERGTEAFF
j_gene: NA; v_gene: TRBV27; CDR3aa: CASSLRQSYEQYF
j_gene: TRBJ1-4; v_gene: TRBV30; CDR3aa: CAWKAGPRRGEKLFF
j_gene: TRBJ2-2; v_gene: TRBV18; CDR3aa: CASSPQGAVNTGELFF
j_gene: TRBJ1-1; v_gene: TRBV19; CDR3aa: CASSFLGQKAFF
j_gene: TRBJ2-5; v_gene: TRBV5-1; CDR3aa: CASSPGQGKGETQYF
j_gene: TRBJ1-3; v_gene: TRBV6-5; CDR3aa: CASTETPGNTIYF